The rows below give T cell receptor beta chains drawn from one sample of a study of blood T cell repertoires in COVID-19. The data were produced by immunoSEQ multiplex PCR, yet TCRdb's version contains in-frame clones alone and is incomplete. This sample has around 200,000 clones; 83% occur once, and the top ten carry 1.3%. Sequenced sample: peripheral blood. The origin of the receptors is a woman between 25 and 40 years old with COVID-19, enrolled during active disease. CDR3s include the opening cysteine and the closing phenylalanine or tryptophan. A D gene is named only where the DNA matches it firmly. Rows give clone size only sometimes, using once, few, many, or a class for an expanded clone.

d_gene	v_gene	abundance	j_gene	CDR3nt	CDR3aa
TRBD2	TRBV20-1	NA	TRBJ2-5	TGCAGTGCTAGTGGACTAGCGGGGGAATACCAAGAGACCCAGTACTTC	CSASGLAGEYQETQYF
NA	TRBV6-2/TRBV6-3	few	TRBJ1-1	TGTGCCAGCAGTTATAGTGCACTGAGGGCTTTCTTT	CASSYSALRAFF
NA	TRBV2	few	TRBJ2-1	TGTGCCAGCAGTGGGGACACCTACAATGAGCAGTTCTTC	CASSGDTYNEQFF
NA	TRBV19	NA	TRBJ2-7	TGTGCCAGTAGTATAGCTAGTGGCCGAAACTACGAGCAGTACTTC	CASSIASGRNYEQYF
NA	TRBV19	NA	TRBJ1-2	TGTGCCAGTAGTTCGTTGGGCAGGGGTAAGGATGGCTACACCTTC	CASSSLGRGKDGYTF
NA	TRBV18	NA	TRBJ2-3	TGTGCCAGCTCACCATTAGGGGGAGGGGCCACAGATACGCAGTATTTT	CASSPLGGGATDTQYF
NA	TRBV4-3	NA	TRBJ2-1	TGCGCCAGCAGCCAAGGTAGCGGCAGAAGGGGTGAGCAGTTCTTC	CASSQGSGRRGEQFF
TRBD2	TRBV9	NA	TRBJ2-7	TGTGCCAGCAGCAGGCTTAGCGGGAGCAACCCCTACGAGCAGTACTTC	CASSRLSGSNPYEQYF
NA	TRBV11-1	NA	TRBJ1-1	TGTGCCAGCAGCTTAGACAGGACGAACACTGAAGCTTTCTTT	CASSLDRTNTEAFF
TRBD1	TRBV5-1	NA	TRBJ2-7	TGCGCCAGCAGCCTCCGACAGGGGCCCTACGAGCAGTACTTC	CASSLRQGPYEQYF
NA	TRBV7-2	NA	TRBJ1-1	TGTGCCAGCAGCGCCCTCGGGGGAGGGTTGGGCTTGGCAGCTTTCTTT	CASSALGGGLGLAAFF
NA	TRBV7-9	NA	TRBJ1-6	TGTGCCAGCAGCTTAGGACAGGTTCCTTATAATTCACCCCTCCACTTT	CASSLGQVPYNSPLHF
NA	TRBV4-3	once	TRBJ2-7	TGCGCCAGCAGCCAAGTTCAGGGCGGCTACGAGCAGTACTTC	CASSQVQGGYEQYF
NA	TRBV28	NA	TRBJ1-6	TGTGCCAGCGCCAGGACAGCTAATAATTCACCCCTCCACTTT	CASARTANNSPLHF
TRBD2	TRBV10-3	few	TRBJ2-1	TGTGCCATCGGGGGACTAGCGGGAATTAATGAGCAGTTCTTC	CAIGGLAGINEQFF
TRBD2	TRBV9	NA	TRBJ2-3	TGTGCCAGCAGCGAAGGGACTAGCGGGATCACAGATACGCAGTATTTT	CASSEGTSGITDTQYF
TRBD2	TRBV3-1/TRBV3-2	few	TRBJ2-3	TGTGCCAGCAGCCCGACTAGCGGGGGCGCAGATACGCAGTATTTT	CASSPTSGGADTQYF
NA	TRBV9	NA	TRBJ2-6	TGTGCCAGCAGCGTAGGTATTAGCTCTGGGGCCAACGTCCTGACTTTC	CASSVGISSGANVLTF
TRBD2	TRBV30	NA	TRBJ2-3	TGTGCCAGACACGACGGAGCGGGGAGCACAGATACGCAGTATTTT	CARHDGAGSTDTQYF